These 15 T cell receptor beta chains originate from one sample sequenced in a study of blood T cell repertoires in COVID-19. Assay: immunoSEQ multiplex PCR; the TCRdb copy retains only in-frame clones and omits some. In the table there are a few hundred thousand clones, about 86% of which are singletons. The material sequenced was PBMCs or T cells enriched from blood (not recorded which). These receptors all stem from a man younger than 40 with acute COVID-19.

The gene calls are TRBV7-2 and TRBJ1-1; possible D gene TRBD1, 6 bases. The CDR3 spans 13 residues. The germline V gene encodes CDR1 SGHTA and CDR2 FQGNSA. V shed 5 bases and J shed 3 bases, with 10 bases lying between them. CDR3 nucleotide sequence: TGTGCCAGCAGCACCAACAGGGACACTGAAGCTTTCTTT. Residues: CASSTNRDTEAFF.

This clone was observed a handful of times. The gene calls are TRBV28 and TRBJ1-6; TRBD1 is a possible D gene (6 bases). Trimming shortened V by 4 bases and J by 0 bases, and 19 bases separated the two germline ends. This CDR3 contains 19 residues. Germline V gene data show CDR1 as MDHEN and CDR2 as SYDVKM. The CDR3: CASSSTGISLSSYNSPLHF. CDR3 nucleotides: TGTGCCAGCAGTTCGACAGGAATATCTTTGAGCTCCTATAATTCACCCCTCCACTTT.

This clone occurred a few times. The rearrangement uses TRBV5-6 and TRBJ2-4; 7 nucleotides match TRBD2. Germline V CDR1 and CDR2: SGHDT, YYEEEE. CDR3 length: 15 residues. The junction had 5 bases not matched to a gene; V was cut back by 1 base and J by 4 bases. CDR3 DNA sequence: TGTGCCAGCAGCTTGATTCGGGGGGATAAAAACATTCAGTACTTC. It is translated as CASSLIRGDKNIQYF.

This clone came up once. The chain uses TRBV7-9 and TRBJ2-5; a weak D match, TRBD2 (7 bases). Germline V gene data show CDR1 as SEHNR and CDR2 as FQNEAQ (reference sequence). The CDR3 spans 17 residues. Trimming took 5 bases from V and 4 from J, leaving 23 bases between them. CDR3 protein: CASSPRAAGAPRETQYF. CDR3 nucleotides: TGTGCCAGCAGCCCCCGGGCCGCGGGGGCGCCCCGAGAGACCCAGTACTTC. Full variable domain (outside the CDR3, taken from reference TRBV7-9 and TRBJ2-5): DTGVSQNPRHKITKRGQNVTFRCDPISEHNRLYWYRQTLGQGPEFLTYFQNEAQLEKSRLLSDRFSAERPKGSFSTLEIQRTEQGDSAMYLCASSPRAAGAPRETQYFGPGTRLLVL.

The rearrangement uses TRBV6-5 and TRBJ1-2; perhaps TRBD1 as D (5 bases). With 7 bases removed from V and 0 bases from J, the gap between germline ends came to 15 bases. The germline V gene encodes CDR1 MNHEY and CDR2 SVGAGI. The CDR3 has 15 amino acids. For the CDR3, the DNA is TGTGCCAGCACTACCCTTGGGGGGGCTAACTATGGCTACACCTTC. This gives the protein CASTTLGGANYGYTF.

CDR3 protein: CASRPSGGSNQPQHF. The DNA of the CDR3 is TGTGCCAGCAGACCCTCGGGAGGAAGCAATCAGCCCCAGCATTTT. The genes are TRBV28 and TRBJ1-5; D unclear. The CDR3 totals 15 residues. V was shortened by 6 bases and J by 1 base, with 13 bases between the two germline ends. Germline-derived CDR1 and CDR2 are MDHEN and SYDVKM.

CDR3 nucleotide sequence: TGTGCCAGCAGATACCGGGACAGTCCCTACAATGAGCAGTTCTTC. Its translation is CASRYRDSPYNEQFF. The chain combines TRBV5-5 with TRBJ2-1; TRBD1 aligns across 7 bases. V lost 5 bases, J lost 2 bases, and 7 bases stayed unmatched. Germline V gives CDR1 SGHKS, CDR2 YYEKEE (reference sequence). The CDR3 has 15 residues.

The chain has TRBV7-8 and TRBJ2-2; D is ambiguous. This CDR3 region has 14 residues. CDR1 is SGHVS, CDR2 FQNEAQ, per germline. Trimming shortened V by 3 bases and J by 5 bases, and 10 bases separated the two germline ends. DNA of the CDR3: TGTGCCAGCAGCTTGGCTCTCAGGACCGGGGAGCTGTTTTTT. Its translation: CASSLALRTGELFF.

The genes are TRBV6-5 and TRBJ2-3; 14 nucleotides match TRBD2. CDR1 MNHEY and CDR2 SVGAGI come from the germline V gene. Germline trimming cut 11 bases from V and 2 bases from J; bases unmatched to any gene: 3. This CDR3 has 14 residues. As DNA, the CDR3 is TGTGCCGGGGGACTAGCGGGGGACACAGATACGCAGTATTTT. Amino acid sequence: CAGGLAGDTDTQYF.

The chain links TRBV12-5 to TRBJ2-4; D unresolved. The ends were cut back, 5 bases at V and 1 base at J, with 9 bases in the middle. CDR1 LGHNT and CDR2 FRNRAP come from the germline V gene. The CDR3 totals 14 residues. CDR3 sequence (DNA): TGTGCTAGTGGTCTCAGTGGTGCCAAAAACATTCAGTACTTC. Protein product: CASGLSGAKNIQYF.

This clone appeared a few times. The chain recombines TRBV4-1 with TRBJ1-4; unclear D gene. CDR3 length equals 14 residues. Deletions cut 5 bases from V and 7 bases from J, with 14 bases between. Germline V gene sequence: CDR1 MGHRA, CDR2 YSYEKL. CDR3 in DNA: TGCGCCAGCAGCGCGACAACCCTTGGTGAAAAACTGTTTTTT. Translated, it gives CASSATTLGEKLFF.

The chain employs TRBV15 and TRBJ2-1; 9 bases agree with TRBD2. This CDR3 has 15 residues. CDR1 and CDR2 (germline): LNHNV, YYDKDF (reference sequence). The junction had 5 bases not matched to a gene; V was cut back by 0 bases and J by 8 bases. The CDR3 loop is CATSREIAGADEQFF. In DNA, the CDR3 is TGTGCCACCAGCAGAGAGATAGCGGGAGCCGATGAGCAGTTCTTC.

Notes on this clone: Other DNA variants within this sample encode the same CDR3. The chain couples TRBV25-1 to TRBJ1-1, with unresolved D. The CDR3 sequence is 12 residues long. V dropped 3 bases and J dropped 2 bases, with 4 bases sitting between them. Germline lookup yields CDR1 MGHDK and CDR2 SYGVNS. The CDR3 nucleotides read TGTGCCAGCAGTGACTTAAACACTGAAGCTTTCTTT. Amino acid sequence: CASSDLNTEAFF.

Comment on this clone: Sequence at one end of the junction differs from germline and may be a read error. The rearrangement joins TRBV5-1 to TRBJ2-2; D may be TRBD2 (6 bases). Germline values: CDR1 SGHRS, CDR2 YFSETQ. The length of the CDR3 is 17 residues. The CDR3 protein is CASSKRTGTDRLGELFF. CDR3 DNA sequence: TGTGCCAGCAGCAAGCGTACCGGGACTGACCGCCTCGGGGAGCTGTTTTTT.

J is TRBJ2-4 and V is TRBV9; weak D call: TRBD1 (6 bases). Germline-derived CDR1 and CDR2 are SGDLS and YYNGEE. Trimming removed 0 bases at V and 7 bases at J, with 14 bases between. This CDR3 comprises 15 residues. CDR3: CASSVATGGQNIQYF. DNA for the CDR3: TGTGCCAGCAGCGTAGCTACTGGGGGCCAGAACATTCAGTACTTC.